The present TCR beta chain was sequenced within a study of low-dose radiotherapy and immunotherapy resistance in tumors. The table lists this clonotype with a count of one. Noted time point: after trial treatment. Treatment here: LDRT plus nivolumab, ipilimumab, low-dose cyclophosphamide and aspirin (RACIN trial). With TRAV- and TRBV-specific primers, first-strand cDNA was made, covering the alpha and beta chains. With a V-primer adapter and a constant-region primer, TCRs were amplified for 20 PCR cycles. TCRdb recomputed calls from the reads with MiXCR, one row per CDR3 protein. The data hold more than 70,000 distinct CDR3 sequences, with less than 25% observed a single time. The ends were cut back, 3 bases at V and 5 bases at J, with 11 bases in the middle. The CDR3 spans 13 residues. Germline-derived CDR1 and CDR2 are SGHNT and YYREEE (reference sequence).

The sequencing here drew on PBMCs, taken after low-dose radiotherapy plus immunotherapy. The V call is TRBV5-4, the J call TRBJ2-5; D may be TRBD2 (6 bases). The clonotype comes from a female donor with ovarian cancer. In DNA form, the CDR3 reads TGTGCCAGCAGCTCGGGAGCAGGGGAGACCCAGTACTTC. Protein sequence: CASSSGAGETQYF.